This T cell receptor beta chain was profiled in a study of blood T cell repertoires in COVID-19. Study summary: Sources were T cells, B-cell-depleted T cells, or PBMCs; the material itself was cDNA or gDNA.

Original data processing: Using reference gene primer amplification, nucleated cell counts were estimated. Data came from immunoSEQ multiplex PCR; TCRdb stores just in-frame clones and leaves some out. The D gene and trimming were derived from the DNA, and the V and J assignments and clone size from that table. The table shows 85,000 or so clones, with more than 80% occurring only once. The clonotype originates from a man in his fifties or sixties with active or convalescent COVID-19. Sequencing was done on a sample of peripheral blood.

The CDR3 coding sequence is TGTGCCAGTAGTACCCCCGGGCGGGAGTCGTTCTACGAGCAGTACTTC. Protein: CASSTPGRESFYEQYF. The chain has TRBV19 and TRBJ2-7, with 7 positions matching TRBD2. The germline V gene has CDR1 LNHDA and CDR2 SQIVND (reference sequence). CDR3 length: 16 residues. The ends lost 4 bases at V and 3 bases at J; junction bases unmatched: 12.